The source of this T cell receptor beta chain is a study of T-cell reconstitution after alpha-beta-depleted transplantation in children. Study-level points and caveats: Reportedly, alpha-beta T cells present about two months post-transplant originated from several hundred expanded clones of graft origin. High day-60 TCRbeta diversity in some patients came from surviving recipient T cells and thymic progenitors. Counts and diversity of T cells one year after transplant came mostly from newly produced T cells.

In germline, CDR1 is MNHNS, CDR2 SASEGT. The V gene lost 7 bases and the J gene lost 2 bases, with 24 bases spanning the gap. The CDR3 is 17 residues long. Preparing the TCRbeta library involved the use of unique molecular identifiers. TCRdb analysed the PCR reads with MiXCR anew, one entry per CDR3 protein. The data contain around 800,000 distinct CDR3 sequences, 15% to 20% of them singletons. Regarding this clonotype: Its antigen is undetermined.

V and J are TRBV6-1 and TRBJ2-7; D may correspond to TRBD1 or TRBD2 (5 bases each). Sequencing used PBMCs, mostly from graft donor cells, obtained 360 days after TCRalphabeta/CD19-depleted stem cell transplant. The TCR was taken from a male patient younger than 18 who had a stem cell transplant for acute lymphoblastic leukemia, so the T cells may come from the graft donor. Here the CDR3 reads CASILDPGRSFPYEQYF. DNA for the CDR3: TGTGCCAGCATCCTAGACCCGGGACGTAGTTTCCCCTACGAGCAGTACTTC.